This T cell receptor beta chain is drawn from a study of long-term antiretroviral therapy in people with HIV. Broader study findings: All blood samples came from the years 2004 to 2017, possibly under older ART regimens. Transplant-donor-level diversity was not reached after ART, though diversity increased. Data on ART adherence, viral resistance or therapy changes were unavailable.

Researchers ran immunoSEQ v3.0 at survey level. Sequencing of each sample targeted roughly 40,000-50,000 T-cell genomes. TCRdb keeps only in-frame clones here, not all; method: immunoSEQ multiplex PCR. The data contain about 39,000 clones, roughly 85% of them singletons. The CDR3 is 14 residues long. The V end was cut by 2 bases, the J end by 6 bases, with 13 bases between. CDR1 and CDR2 from the germline V gene are SEHNR and FQNEAQ (reference sequence). About this clone: Its antigen is still unknown.

This receptor was taken from a woman in her forties or fifties with HIV. The V gene is TRBV7-9, the J gene TRBJ1-2; D ambiguous. Source: unsorted PBMCs, taken 3.1 years after starting antiretroviral therapy. The CDR3 nucleotides are TGTGCCAGCAGCTTAACCGCAGCTAATGATGGCTACACCTTC. Protein sequence: CASSLTAANDGYTF.